A single sample gave rise to the 31 T cell receptor beta chains below, sequenced in a study of blood T cells in healthy people across ages. Alongside a J-beta primer mix, a sample-barcoded 5' primer served in a second PCR lasting 7 to 11 cycles. One entry per CDR3 protein results from TCRdb running MiXCR on the 5' RACE reads. The sample carries fewer than 800,000 distinct CDR3 sequences, about a third recorded once. Sequencing was done on a sample of blood. Every receptor here comes from a woman of 80 years or more in good health.

This clonotype was seen many times. The rearrangement joins TRBV9 to TRBJ2-5; 11 bases are a match to TRBD2. The CDR3 loop spans 15 amino acids. V gave up 3 bases and J gave up 2 bases; unmatched junction bases: 3. CDR1 and CDR2 from the germline V gene are SGDLS and YYNGEE. The DNA of the CDR3 is TGTGCCAGCAGCGCGACTAGCGGGGCTCAAGAGACCCAGTACTTC. This gives the protein CASSATSGAQETQYF. The full variable domain, its missing parts supplied by reference TRBV9 and TRBJ2-5, is DSGVTQTPKHLITATGQRVTLRCSPRSGDLSVYWYQQSLDQGLQFLIQYYNGEERAKGNILERFSAQQFPDLHSELNLSSLELGDSALYFCASSATSGAQETQYFGPGTRLLVL.

Many counts were recorded for this clonotype. The chain carries TRBV12-5 and TRBJ2-7; 10 bases agree with TRBD1. J gave up 5 bases and V 6 bases, and 7 bases lay outside the gene matches. CDR1 and CDR2 (germline): LGHNT, FRNRAP. CDR3 length: 14 residues. Here the CDR3 DNA reads TGTGCTAGTGGCCTCGACAGGGGGCCCCACGAGCAGTACTTC. The encoded protein is CASGLDRGPHEQYF.

This clonotype was recorded at least ten times. The chain carries TRBV29-1 and TRBJ2-4; 11 bases match TRBD1. Germline V lookup: CDR1 SQVTM, CDR2 ANQGSEA. V shed 7 bases and J 7 bases; nucleotides not matched to a gene: 6. This CDR3 contains 13 residues. CDR3 sequence (DNA): TGCAGCGCCACCGGGACAGGGGGGAACATTCAGTACTTC. Its protein is CSATGTGGNIQYF.

A word on this clonotype: A clone one base away is much larger, so this may be a read error. The chain links TRBV12-3 or TRBV12-4 to TRBJ2-3; a weak D match, TRBD2 (7 bases). The CDR3 length is 15 residues. In nucleotides, the CDR3 is TGTGTCAGCGCGTTCCGGGGCGGGGGCGGGGATACGCAGTATTTT. As protein: CVSAFRGGGGDTQYF.

This chain links TRBV3-1 with TRBJ2-5, with D tentatively TRBD2 (5 bases). The J call may be incorrect, as the DNA end agrees better with TRBJ2-7. The CDR3 extends over 13 amino acids. CDR1 and CDR2 from the germline V gene are LGHDT and YNNKEL (reference sequence). The CDR3 region is CASSQLLEGEQYF. The DNA for the CDR3 is TGTGCCAGCAGCCAATTACTCGAGGGCGAGCAGTACTTC.

The gene calls are TRBV5-1 and TRBJ2-5; no firm D call. The CDR3 totals 16 residues. V was pared by 3 bases and J by 4 bases, with 19 bases between. Germline values: CDR1 SGHRS, CDR2 YFSETQ. The CDR3 loop is CASSSASMAYGETQYF. The DNA for the CDR3 is TGCGCCAGCAGCTCGGCCTCGATGGCTTACGGAGAGACCCAGTACTTC.

The chain uses TRBV20-1 and TRBJ1-1, with D possibly TRBD1 on 5 matching bases. The CDR3 runs to 12 residues. Germline values: CDR1 DFQATT, CDR2 SNEGSKA (reference sequence). With 5 bases removed from V and 1 base from J, the gap between germline ends came to 8 bases. Here the CDR3 DNA reads TGCAGTGCTTTCCAGGGGAACACTGAAGCTTTCTTT. Encoded protein: CSAFQGNTEAFF.

This clonotype has ten or more counts. V and J are TRBV7-2 and TRBJ2-7, with 9 bases identical to TRBD2. Looked up from germline, CDR1 is SGHTA and CDR2 is FQGNSA. With 0 bases clipped from V and 7 bases from J, the junction kept 7 bases outside the gene matches. The CDR3 covers 15 residues. The CDR3 spells CASSLASGGTREQYF. Written as DNA, the CDR3 is TGTGCCAGCAGCTTAGCGAGCGGGGGGACACGGGAGCAGTACTTC.

This clonotype was counted at least ten times. V usage is TRBV6-6 and J usage is TRBJ1-2, with D uncertain. CDR1 and CDR2 from the germline V gene are MNHNY and SVGAGI (reference sequence). V gave up 6 bases and J gave up 6 bases, with 14 bases separating them. The CDR3 consists of 13 residues. CDR3 sequence (DNA): TGTGCCAGCAGGCCGAGTGGGAGGGATGGCTACACCTTC. It codes for CASRPSGRDGYTF.

This clonotype was counted ten times or more. CDR3 residues: CASSSLIDLNIQYF. The CDR3 DNA sequence: TGTGCCAGCAGTTCCCTTATAGACTTAAACATTCAGTACTTC. The chain combines TRBV12-3 or TRBV12-4 with TRBJ2-4; no definite D call. This CDR3 is built from 14 residues. Trimming pared 4 bases from V and 6 bases from J, leaving 13 bases between.

Ten or more counts support this clonotype. The chain employs TRBV7-2 and TRBJ1-2; 7 bases align to TRBD1. This CDR3 has 12 amino acids. The trim removed 5 bases at V and 8 bases at J, leaving 5 bases unmatched. Per germline, CDR1 SGHTA and CDR2 FQGNSA. CDR3 DNA sequence: TGTGCCAGCAGCCCAACGGACAGGGGCTACACCTTC. Translating gives CASSPTDRGYTF.

About this clonotype itself: A read error may be the cause here, since a much bigger clone is one base away. V and J are TRBV4-1 and TRBJ2-7; D perhaps matches TRBD2 (6 bases). The germline V gene has CDR1 MGHRA and CDR2 YSYEKL. Trimming took 1 base from V and 5 from J, leaving 15 bases between them. This CDR3 is built from 15 residues. The CDR3 sequence is CASSQGFGGTNEQYF. DNA of the CDR3: TGCGCCAGCAGCCAAGGTTTCGGAGGGACCAACGAGCAGTACTTC.

This clonotype was seen a few times. The rearrangement joins TRBV10-3 to TRBJ1-2; 8 bases align to TRBD1. CDR3 length: 13 residues. After removal of 6 bases from V and 7 bases from J, the junction contained 7 bases not matched to a gene. Germline values: CDR1 ENHRY, CDR2 SYGVKD. CDR3 residues: CAIRAGGEGGYTF. The CDR3 DNA reads as TGTGCCATCAGGGCAGGGGGCGAGGGTGGCTACACCTTC.

In this sample, this clonotype turned up many times. The rearrangement uses TRBV12-3 or TRBV12-4 and TRBJ2-5, with D possibly TRBD1 on 5 matching bases. Deletions cut 1 base from V and 5 bases from J, with 8 bases between. The CDR3 sequence is 13 residues long. The CDR3 here is CASSLGGYETQYF. The CDR3 coding sequence is TGTGCCAGCAGTTTAGGGGGCTATGAGACCCAGTACTTC.

Details on this clonotype: Being one base from a much bigger clone, this may be a read error. The J gene is TRBJ2-1, the V gene TRBV12-5, with a tentative D call TRBD2 (6 bases). The CDR3 is made up of 16 amino acids. The V gene's germline CDR1 is LGHNT and CDR2 FRNRAP. The CDR3 sequence: CAGGLVLARSSNEQFF. CDR3 DNA: TGTGCTGGTGGTTTGGTACTAGCTCGTTCTTCCAATGAGCAGTTCTTC.

This clonotype was found many times. The V and J genes are TRBV5-6 and TRBJ1-2, with a tentative D call TRBD1 (6 bases). V lost 4 bases and J lost 6, with 22 bases in between. This CDR3 spans 16 amino acids. Germline lookup yields CDR1 SGHDT and CDR2 YYEEEE. This chain's CDR3 is CASSPQGRGGLNGYTF. The CDR3 nucleotides read TGTGCCAGCAGCCCCCAAGGCAGGGGAGGCTTGAATGGCTACACCTTC.

About this clonotype: Since a much larger clone is just one base distant, this may be a read error. The rearrangement joins TRBV5-1 to TRBJ2-7; TRBD1 or TRBD2 may be the D gene (5 bases each). Germline CDR1 reads SGHRS; CDR2 reads YFSETQ. This CDR3 has 14 residues. The CDR3 DNA is TGCGCCGGCAGCTTGTCTACGGGGCGATACGAGCAGTACTTC. Translating gives CAGSLSTGRYEQYF.

With regard to this clonotype: A junction end diverges from the germline sequence, so it may reflect a read error. This chain connects TRBV10-3 to TRBJ1-2; D call uncertain. Germline loops: CDR1 ENHRY, CDR2 SYGVKD. The CDR3 consists of 14 residues. CDR3 nucleotides: TGTGCCGTCAGTGAAGAGGTGGAGGGCTATGGCTACACCTTC. Translation: CAVSEEVEGYGYTF.

This clonotype was counted at least ten times. The rearrangement links TRBV15 to TRBJ2-5, with 10 bases fitting TRBD2. Germline V gene sequence: CDR1 LNHNV, CDR2 YYDKDF (reference sequence). V was pared by 5 bases and J by 1 base, with 4 bases of the junction left unmatched. The CDR3 totals 15 residues. CDR3 DNA: TGTGCCACCAGCCCGATAGCGGGGGGCCAAGAGACCCAGTACTTC. This encodes CATSPIAGGQETQYF.

In its sample, this clonotype was seen many times. The genes are TRBV9 and TRBJ2-7; 11 bases line up with TRBD1. Per the germline V gene, CDR1 is SGDLS and CDR2 is YYNGEE. V lost 3 bases and J lost 6; bases outside the gene matches: 2. This CDR3 region has 13 residues. CDR3 sequence reads: CASSEDRGLEQYF. As DNA, the CDR3 is TGTGCCAGCAGCGAGGACAGGGGGCTCGAGCAGTACTTC.

This clonotype was recorded many times. The genes are TRBV30 and TRBJ1-2, with D perhaps TRBD1 (5 bases). CDR1 GTSNPN and CDR2 SVGIG come from the germline V gene (reference sequence). Trimming shortened V by 2 bases and J by 4 bases, and 23 bases separated the two germline ends. The CDR3 consists of 17 residues. The CDR3 DNA sequence: TGTGCCTGGAGTCCCGTACTCTCTCGGGGCGAGGGCTATGGCTACACCTTC. It yields the protein CAWSPVLSRGEGYGYTF.

This chain joins TRBV7-4 and TRBJ2-7; TRBD1 matches at 7 bases. The CDR3 runs to 13 residues. CDR1 SGHVT and CDR2 SQSDAQ come from the germline V gene. V shed 3 bases and J 5 bases; nucleotides not matched to a gene: 4. This chain's CDR3 is CASSLAGQDEQYF. The CDR3 nucleotides read TGTGCCAGCAGCTTGGCAGGACAGGACGAGCAGTACTTC.

This clonotype was counted ten times or more. A much larger clone differs by one base, so this may be a read error. V gene TRBV5-1 combines with J gene TRBJ2-5; TRBD1 matches 8 bases. The CDR3 is 14 residues long. In germline, CDR1 is SGHRS, CDR2 YFSETQ. The V gene end was trimmed by 1 base and the J gene end by 11 bases; junction bases not matched to a gene: 10. CDR3 DNA sequence: TGCGCCAGCAGCTTGAGGACAGGGTGGGATGAGCAGTACTTC. Translating it yields CASSLRTGWDEQYF.

This clonotype was counted a few times. V gene TRBV11-2 combines with J gene TRBJ2-3, with TRBD1 as a possible D gene (6 bases). CDR3 length equals 13 residues. V was cut by 3 bases and J by 6 bases, with 10 bases left in between. Germline CDR1 is SGHAT and CDR2 is FQNNGV. The chain's CDR3 is CASSFARGDTQYF. In nucleotides, the CDR3 is TGTGCCAGCAGCTTCGCAAGGGGGGATACGCAGTATTTT.

The sample holds many counts of this clonotype. The chain links TRBV5-1 to TRBJ2-2; 8 positions match TRBD2. Per the germline V gene, CDR1 is SGHRS and CDR2 is YFSETQ. Germline trimming cut 7 bases from V and 4 bases from J; bases unmatched to any gene: 9. The CDR3 covers 15 residues. The CDR3 sequence: CASSAGEHPTGELFF. The CDR3 DNA reads as TGCGCCAGCTCAGCGGGGGAGCACCCCACCGGGGAGCTGTTTTTT.

This clonotype was picked up many times. The chain employs TRBV4-2 and TRBJ2-7; D possibly matches TRBD1 or TRBD2 (5 bases each). CDR3 size: 15 residues. The ends were cut back, 2 bases at V and 3 bases at J, with 14 bases in the middle. Germline V CDR1 and CDR2: LGHNA, YNFKEQ. CDR3 amino acids: CASSQTTGTNYEQYF. As DNA, the CDR3 is TGTGCCAGCAGCCAAACTACGGGGACCAACTACGAGCAGTACTTC.

About this clonotype itself: Given a much more abundant clone one base away, this may be a read error. The V call is TRBV3-1, the J call TRBJ1-6, with D possibly TRBD1 on 6 matching bases. V gave up 5 bases and J gave up 8 bases, with 16 bases separating them. The CDR3 runs 15 residues. The germline CDR1 and CDR2 sequences are LGHDT and YNNKEL (reference sequence). The CDR3 sequence is CASSARKQGDSPLHF. CDR3 DNA: TGTGCCAGCAGCGCTAGAAAACAGGGTGATTCACCCCTCCACTTT.

The chain uses TRBV7-6 and TRBJ2-5; a weak D match, TRBD1 (6 bases). The closer fit of TRBJ2-7 to the DNA end suggests the J call may be wrong. The CDR3 runs 13 residues. CDR1 is SGHVS and CDR2 is FNYEAQ in the germline V gene. The CDR3 reads CASSHLNRDEQYF. CDR3 nucleotide sequence: TGTGCCAGCAGCCACCTTAACAGGGACGAGCAGTACTTC.

The J gene is TRBJ2-5, the V gene TRBV20-1; no clear D. The J call may not be correct, given that the DNA end is closer to TRBJ2-7. Germline loops: CDR1 DFQATT, CDR2 SNEGSKA (reference sequence). The CDR3 covers 11 residues. CDR3 protein: CSAVIAYEQYF. Written as DNA, the CDR3 is TGCAGTGCGGTGATAGCCTACGAGCAGTACTTC.

This clonotype appeared a single time. The genes are TRBV6-1 and TRBJ2-2, with D tentatively TRBD1 (6 bases). This CDR3 region has 17 residues. In germline, CDR1 is MNHNS, CDR2 SASEGT. Trimming removed 6 bases from V and 4 bases from J, with 21 bases in between. CDR3 coding DNA: TGTGCCAGCAGGCTACAGGGATCCCAATGGGCCACCGGGGAGCTGTTTTTT. The encoded protein is CASRLQGSQWATGELFF.

This clonotype showed up just a few times. A single base separates this from a much larger clone, so it may be a read error. This chain links TRBV9 with TRBJ2-5; a possible D gene is TRBD1 (6 bases). The J call could be wrong; TRBJ2-1 is a better fit for the DNA end. The CDR3 covers 15 residues. In germline, CDR1 is SGDLS, CDR2 YYNGEE. CDR3 region: CASSLPTGQQETQFF. CDR3 bases: TGTGCCAGCAGCCTACCGACAGGCCAACAAGAGACCCAGTTCTTC.